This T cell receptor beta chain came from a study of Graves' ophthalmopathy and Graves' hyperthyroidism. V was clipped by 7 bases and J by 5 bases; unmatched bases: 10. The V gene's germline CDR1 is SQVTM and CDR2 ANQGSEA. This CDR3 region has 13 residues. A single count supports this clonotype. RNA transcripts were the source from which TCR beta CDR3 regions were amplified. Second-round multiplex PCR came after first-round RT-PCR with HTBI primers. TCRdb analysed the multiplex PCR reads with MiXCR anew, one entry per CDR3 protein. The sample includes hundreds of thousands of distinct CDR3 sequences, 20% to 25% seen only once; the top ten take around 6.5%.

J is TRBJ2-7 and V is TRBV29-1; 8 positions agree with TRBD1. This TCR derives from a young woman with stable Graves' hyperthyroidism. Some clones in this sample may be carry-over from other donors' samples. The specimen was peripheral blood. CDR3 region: CSGARGRVDEQYF. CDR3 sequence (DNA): TGCAGCGGGGCCAGGGGGCGCGTGGACGAGCAGTACTTC.